The clone carrying this T cell receptor beta chain was seen many times. The data derive from a study of T-cell reconstitution after alpha-beta-depleted transplantation in children. Construction of the TCRbeta library involved unique molecular identifiers. TCRdb independently ran MiXCR on the PCR reads; one entry per CDR3 protein. The table includes 200,000 to 300,000 distinct CDR3 sequences, about 12% detected once. V shed 5 bases, J shed 9 bases, and the junction held 7 bases outside the gene matches. CDR3 length: 13 residues. Germline lookup yields CDR1 MNHEY and CDR2 SVGEGT. The TCR sequence derives from a human donor who donated a stem cell graft to a child with acute lymphoblastic leukemia. This rearrangement joins TRBV6-2 or TRBV6-3 to TRBJ2-1; 7 bases fit TRBD2. Sequences were derived from PBMCs from the stem cell graft donor, sampled from the stem cell graft. The CDR3 sequence is CASSRSGNGEQFF. The CDR3 DNA reads as TGTGCCAGCAGTCGAAGCGGGAATGGTGAGCAGTTCTTC.